These 25 T cell receptor beta chains originate from one sample sequenced in a study of graft-versus-host responses after intestinal transplantation. Antigens for these TCRs are unknown. Only in-frame clones appear in the TCRdb table, and some are missing; sequencing was by immunoSEQ multiplex PCR. The sample holds fewer than 130,000 clones, 93% seen once. Material: unstimulated CD8+ T cells sorted from spleen or lymph node cells, obtained before intestinal transplant. The receptors were sampled from a human donor who received an intestinal transplant.

The chain joins TRBV29-1 to TRBJ1-2, with 7 bases lining up with TRBD1. V lost 4 bases to trimming and J lost 0 bases; unmatched junction nucleotides: 8. This CDR3 has 15 amino acids. Germline V gene sequence: CDR1 SQVTM, CDR2 ANQGSEA. The CDR3 region has the DNA TGCAGCGTTGGAAAGGGACAGTTAACTAACTATGGCTACACCTTC. As protein: CSVGKGQLTNYGYTF.

On this clone: The identical CDR3 is also encoded by other nucleotide sequences in the sample. The chain employs TRBV27 and TRBJ2-3, with unresolved D. Trimming shortened V by 5 bases and J by 2 bases, and 8 bases separated the two germline ends. CDR3 length: 13 residues. From germline, CDR1 is MNHEY and CDR2 SMNVEV (reference sequence). CDR3 protein: CASSPGTTDTQYF. CDR3 DNA sequence: TGTGCCAGCAGTCCAGGAACCACAGATACGCAGTATTTT.

The chain combines TRBV4-2 with TRBJ1-3; D not certain. Germline V lookup: CDR1 LGHNA, CDR2 YNFKEQ. V lost 3 bases, J lost 0 bases, and 6 bases lay in between. The CDR3 is 14 amino acids. The CDR3 protein is CASSQEYSGNTIYF. The CDR3 bases are TGTGCCAGCAGCCAGGAATACTCTGGAAACACCATATATTTT.

This chain joins TRBV29-1 and TRBJ2-2, with D possibly being TRBD2 (5 bases). Germline CDR1 SQVTM, CDR2 ANQGSEA. V lost 3 bases, J lost 8 bases, and 13 bases lay in between. This CDR3 contains 13 residues. CDR3 protein: CSVDALAEGELFF. CDR3 sequence (DNA): TGCAGCGTTGATGCTCTAGCAGAGGGGGAGCTGTTTTTT.

The gene calls are TRBV7-9 and TRBJ2-1; D perhaps matches TRBD2 (6 bases). The CDR3 spans 13 residues. Germline V gene lookup returns CDR1 SEHNR and CDR2 FQNEAQ (reference sequence). V lost 5 bases to trimming and J lost 7 bases, with 12 bases between them. In DNA, the CDR3 is TGTGCCAGCAGCGTGGGAGCGGGTAATGAGCAGTTCTTC. This codes for CASSVGAGNEQFF.

J is TRBJ1-2 and V is TRBV27; D remains ambiguous. Trimming pared 3 bases from V and 0 bases from J, leaving 11 bases between. This CDR3 spans 15 amino acids. Looked up from germline, CDR1 is MNHEY and CDR2 is SMNVEV (reference sequence). The CDR3 protein is CASSFNPRTNYGYTF. Written as DNA, the CDR3 is TGTGCCAGCAGTTTTAATCCACGCACTAACTATGGCTACACCTTC.

This chain connects TRBV7-9 to TRBJ2-1; D unclear. Trimming took off 3 bases at V and 1 base at J, with 1 base between the two ends. CDR3 length: 12 amino acids. In germline, CDR1 is SEHNR, CDR2 FQNEAQ (reference sequence). The CDR3 loop reads CASSFSYNEQFF. The CDR3 DNA reads as TGTGCCAGCAGCTTTTCCTACAATGAGCAGTTCTTC.

The rearrangement uses TRBV4-1 and TRBJ2-7; TRBD2 matches 9 bases. The CDR3 length is 15 residues. Trimming took 4 bases from V and 7 from J; bases not matched to a gene: 11. Germline CDR1 MGHRA, CDR2 YSYEKL. The CDR3 loop is CASSRQPGLASEQYF. In nucleotides, the CDR3 is TGCGCCAGCAGCCGACAACCGGGACTAGCCTCAGAGCAGTACTTC.

The V call is TRBV6-5, the J call TRBJ2-7; tentative D call: TRBD1 (6 bases). V gave up 4 bases and J gave up 2 bases, with 12 bases separating them. Germline V gene lookup returns CDR1 MNHEY and CDR2 SVGAGI. The CDR3 has 14 residues. CDR3 nucleotide sequence: TGTGCCAGCAGTTCTCAGGGGAAGGCCTACGAGCAGTACTTC. It encodes CASSSQGKAYEQYF.

The V gene is TRBV7-8, the J gene TRBJ2-2; D remains ambiguous. Trimming cost V 1 base and J 5 bases, with 11 bases left between them. Germline V gene lookup returns CDR1 SGHVS and CDR2 FQNEAQ. The CDR3 spans 15 residues. CDR3 nucleotides: TGTGCCAGCAGCTTAGTGGTACAAGTAACCGGGGAGCTGTTTTTT. As protein: CASSLVVQVTGELFF.

V usage is TRBV15 and J usage is TRBJ2-1, with D possibly being TRBD2 (5 bases). CDR1 and CDR2 (germline): LNHNV, YYDKDF (reference sequence). The V gene lost 3 bases and the J gene lost 6 bases, with 21 bases spanning the gap. The CDR3 contains 17 residues. The CDR3 bases are TGTGCCACCAGCAGGTACCCTGAGGGAGACTCCCGCAATGAGCAGTTCTTC. It translates to CATSRYPEGDSRNEQFF.

The CDR3 DNA sequence: TGTGCCAGTAGCTTGGACAGCTACTCTGGAAACACCATATATTTT. The encoded protein is CASSLDSYSGNTIYF. This chain joins TRBV19 and TRBJ1-3; TRBD1 might be the D (6 bases). The V gene lost 6 bases and the J gene lost 0 bases, with 12 bases spanning the gap. Germline loops: CDR1 LNHDA, CDR2 SQIVND (reference sequence). The CDR3 is made up of 15 amino acids.

V gene TRBV4-1 combines with J gene TRBJ2-7; 10 bases are a match to TRBD1. Trimming at V came to 1 base and at J to 4 bases, leaving 7 bases not matched to a gene. Germline-derived CDR1 and CDR2 are MGHRA and YSYEKL. This CDR3 has 16 amino acids. The CDR3 loop reads CASSQAPTGGKYEQYF. DNA for the CDR3: TGCGCCAGCAGCCAAGCCCCGACAGGGGGCAAGTACGAGCAGTACTTC.

The chain recombines TRBV29-1 with TRBJ1-2, with D perhaps TRBD1 (5 bases). Per germline, CDR1 SQVTM and CDR2 ANQGSEA. This CDR3 comprises 15 residues. V gave up 2 bases and J gave up 3 bases, with 16 bases separating them. CDR3 loop: CSVESGRRDYYGYTF. DNA for the CDR3: TGCAGCGTTGAATCAGGGCGTAGGGACTACTATGGCTACACCTTC.

The V call is TRBV4-1, the J call TRBJ1-3; unclear D gene. Trimming cost V 4 bases and J 3 bases, with 10 bases left between them. The CDR3 loop spans 14 amino acids. Germline V gene sequence: CDR1 MGHRA, CDR2 YSYEKL. CDR3 residues: CASSPRGDGNTIYF. The DNA of the CDR3 is TGCGCCAGCAGCCCTCGGGGTGATGGAAACACCATATATTTT.

This rearrangement joins TRBV9 to TRBJ1-3; tentatively, D is TRBD1 (6 bases). CDR3 length: 16 residues. Trimming removed 0 bases from V and 2 bases from J, with 12 bases in between. Per germline, CDR1 SGDLS and CDR2 YYNGEE. In DNA form, the CDR3 reads TGTGCCAGCAGCGTAGGGGGGCAGGGTCCTGGAAACACCATATATTTT. This sequence encodes CASSVGGQGPGNTIYF.

The rearrangement joins TRBV13 to TRBJ2-7; maybe TRBD2 (6 bases). The germline gives CDR1 PRHDT, CDR2 FYEKMQ (reference sequence). The CDR3 covers 13 residues. Trimming pared 7 bases from V and 5 bases from J, leaving 15 bases between. The CDR3 spells CASKEGFTHEQYF. CDR3 DNA sequence: TGTGCCAGCAAGGAGGGCTTCACCCACGAGCAGTACTTC.

The J gene is TRBJ1-1, the V gene TRBV2; 12 bases are shared with TRBD1. From germline, CDR1 is SNHLY and CDR2 FYNNEI. J was trimmed by 7 bases and V by 6 bases; bases with no gene match: 12. The CDR3 runs to 16 residues. The CDR3 DNA is TGTGCCAGCAGGGGGGGGACAGGGGGCCCGTATAATGAAGCTTTCTTT. Amino acids: CASRGGTGGPYNEAFF.

The chain couples TRBV2 to TRBJ2-7; perhaps D is TRBD1 or TRBD2 (5 bases each). The V end was cut by 2 bases, the J end by 0 bases, with 17 bases between. The CDR3 sequence is 17 residues long. Germline CDR1 is SNHLY and CDR2 is FYNNEI. The CDR3, as DNA: TGTGCCAGCAGTGAACCCCCATTGTATGGGACCTCCTACGAGCAGTACTTC. It translates to CASSEPPLYGTSYEQYF.

The V and J genes are TRBV7-9 and TRBJ2-7; TRBD2 aligns across 12 bases. Germline V gene lookup returns CDR1 SEHNR and CDR2 FQNEAQ (reference sequence). The CDR3 is made up of 15 amino acids. V trimming: 6 bases; J trimming: 6 bases; junction bases outside the gene matches: 9. Here the CDR3 DNA reads TGTGCCAGCAGTTCCGAGACTAGCGGGAGTGGCGAGCAGTACTTC. Translating it yields CASSSETSGSGEQYF.

This chain joins TRBV6-7 and TRBJ1-5, with D hard to call. TRBV6-7 is recorded as an ORF, its role being uncertain. This CDR3 spans 11 amino acids. Trimming cost V 6 bases and J 4 bases, with 4 bases left between them. This CDR3 reads CASRMNQPQHF. As DNA, the CDR3 is TGTGCCAGCAGGATGAATCAGCCCCAGCATTTT.

The chain recombines TRBV7-2 with TRBJ2-2, with D tentatively TRBD2 (5 bases). The CDR3 loop spans 15 amino acids. V shed 6 bases and J shed 1 base, with 12 bases lying between them. Germline V gene lookup returns CDR1 SGHTA and CDR2 FQGNSA. CDR3 nucleotide sequence: TGTGCCAGCAGGCAAACTAGATTGAACACCGGGGAGCTGTTTTTT. Its translation: CASRQTRLNTGELFF. The variable domain in full, completed from reference TRBV7-2 and TRBJ2-2, reads GAGVSQSPSNKVTEKGKDVELRCDPISGHTALYWYRQSLGQGLEFLIYFQGNSAPDKSGLPSDRFSAERTGGSVSTLTIQRTQQEDSAVYLCASRQTRLNTGELFFGEGSRLTVL.

This clone occurred once. This sequence joins TRBV7-9 and TRBJ2-2; TRBD1 agrees at 8 bases. V lost 5 bases, J lost 4 bases, and 9 bases stayed unmatched. The CDR3 has 16 amino acids. CDR1 is SEHNR, CDR2 FQNEAQ, per germline (reference sequence). Here the CDR3 DNA reads TGTGCCAGCAGCGCAACCGGGACAGGAGCCACCGGGGAGCTGTTTTTT. Translated, it gives CASSATGTGATGELFF.

The chain couples TRBV6-5 to TRBJ2-1; TRBD2 is a possible D gene (5 bases). V lost 2 bases, J lost 3 bases, and 8 bases lay in between. Germline lookup yields CDR1 MNHEY and CDR2 SVGAGI. This CDR3 has 14 amino acids. CDR3 coding DNA: TGTGCCAGCAGTTACACGGGATTCTACAATGAGCAGTTCTTC. This sequence encodes CASSYTGFYNEQFF.

The genes are TRBV9 and TRBJ1-1, with D perhaps TRBD1 (5 bases). This CDR3 contains 15 residues. Per the germline V gene, CDR1 is SGDLS and CDR2 is YYNGEE. V was pared by 3 bases and J by 6 bases, with 18 bases between. In DNA, the CDR3 is TGTGCCAGCAGCGCTTCAGGGTTTCAGGCCTCTGAAGCTTTCTTT. Translation: CASSASGFQASEAFF.